This T cell receptor (beta chain) was identified during a study of shared clonotypes between healthy human individuals. The assay used deep level. Produced via immunoSEQ multiplex PCR; TCRdb's table is partial and in-frame only. Here the sample spans 2.5 million or so clones, roughly 92% being singletons. Trimming cost V 5 bases and J 5 bases, with 15 bases left between them. From germline, CDR1 is MNHNS and CDR2 SASEGT. This CDR3 contains 14 residues. The sample taken for sequencing was naive CD4+ T cells sorted from blood. The subset: CD45RA+ positively selected. The source of this sequence is a man aged 18 to 35 in good health. The chain has TRBV6-1 and TRBJ2-5, with a weak D call TRBD2 (6 bases). CDR3 coding DNA: TGTGCCAGCAGTATAGCGGAGCAGCCGGAGACCCAGTACTTC. This sequence encodes CASSIAEQPETQYF.